Each of the 18 T cell receptor beta chains below was sequenced from the same sample in a study of blood T cell repertoires in COVID-19. Method: immunoSEQ multiplex PCR; TCRdb's copy keeps in-frame clones and lacks some. The repertoire holds around 140,000 clones, with almost 85% as singletons. The sample consisted of peripheral blood. Receptor source: a man aged 55 to 70 with acute or convalescent COVID-19.

This sequence joins TRBV11-2 and TRBJ2-5, with 10 bases matching TRBD1. V lost 0 bases, J lost 2 bases, and 6 bases stayed unmatched. Germline V gene sequence: CDR1 SGHAT, CDR2 FQNNGV. This CDR3 spans 17 amino acids. The CDR3: CASSLDRWTGGQETQYF. CDR3 nucleotide sequence: TGTGCCAGCAGCTTAGACCGTTGGACAGGGGGACAAGAGACCCAGTACTTC.

This rearrangement joins TRBV12-3 or TRBV12-4 to TRBJ1-1; D is ambiguous. V lost 7 bases to trimming and J lost 1 base, with 10 bases between them. This CDR3 has 13 amino acids. The CDR3 spells CASKYRENTEAFF. CDR3 sequence (DNA): TGTGCCAGCAAGTACCGGGAGAACACTGAAGCTTTCTTT.

The CDR3 nucleotides read TGTGCCAGCAGCCCATTTGGCCCTTTCCAGGGTAATGAGCAGTTCTTC. Its translation is CASSPFGPFQGNEQFF. This chain joins TRBV27 and TRBJ2-1; tentatively, D is TRBD1 (5 bases). V lost 6 bases and J 7 bases, leaving 22 bases between the germline ends. The CDR3 loop spans 16 amino acids. Germline CDR1 MNHEY, CDR2 SMNVEV (reference sequence).

The rearrangement uses TRBV15 and TRBJ2-1, with D unresolved. Trimming stripped 1 base from V and 1 base from J, with 8 bases between. This CDR3 has 15 amino acids. The V gene's germline CDR1 is LNHNV and CDR2 YYDKDF (reference sequence). CDR3 DNA sequence: TGTGCCACCAGCAGAGGACACCTATCCTACAATGAGCAGTTCTTC. It codes for CATSRGHLSYNEQFF.

The V and J genes are TRBV5-1 and TRBJ2-5, with D perhaps TRBD1 (6 bases). Deletions cut 5 bases from V and 5 bases from J, with 13 bases between. Germline V gene lookup returns CDR1 SGHRS and CDR2 YFSETQ. CDR3 size: 13 residues. The CDR3 nucleotides are TGCGCCAGCAGATGGTCAGGGGCCGAGACCCAGTACTTC. Encoded protein: CASRWSGAETQYF.

The chain joins TRBV11-2 to TRBJ2-7; 8 positions match TRBD1. CDR1 is SGHAT, CDR2 FQNNGV, per germline. This CDR3 has 15 residues. J was trimmed by 3 bases and V by 5 bases; bases with no gene match: 9. The CDR3 spells CASSPRDRLYYEQYF. CDR3 nucleotide sequence: TGTGCCAGCAGCCCCCGGGACAGGTTATACTACGAGCAGTACTTC. Based on the CDR3 plus reference TRBV11-2 and TRBJ2-7, the full variable domain is EAGVAQSPRYKIIEKRQSVAFWCNPISGHATLYWYQQILGQGPKLLIQFQNNGVVDDSQLPKDRFSAERLKGVDSTLKIQPAKLEDSAVYLCASSPRDRLYYEQYFGPGTRLTVT.

The rearrangement links TRBV5-6 to TRBJ1-2; tentatively, D is TRBD1 (5 bases). Germline CDR1 reads SGHDT; CDR2 reads YYEEEE. The CDR3 has 14 residues. The V end lost 0 bases, the J end lost 7 bases, and 13 bases lay between the germline ends. CDR3 in amino acids: CASSLARGVLGYTF. The DNA for the CDR3 is TGTGCCAGCAGCTTGGCTCGGGGGGTTCTTGGCTACACCTTC.

In its sample, this clone was seen once. V and J are TRBV10-3 and TRBJ2-2, with 7 bases fitting TRBD1. CDR3 size: 15 residues. V lost 6 bases to trimming and J lost 1 base; unmatched junction nucleotides: 5. Germline-derived CDR1 and CDR2 are ENHRY and SYGVKD. The chain's CDR3 is CAISRQGKNTGELFF. The CDR3, as DNA: TGTGCCATCAGCCGACAGGGAAAGAACACCGGGGAGCTGTTTTTT.

The CDR3 protein is CASSKGRGQETQYF. Here the CDR3 DNA reads TGTGCCAGCAGCAAAGGTCGGGGCCAAGAGACCCAGTACTTC. The rearrangement uses TRBV21-1 and TRBJ2-5; the tabulated D call, TRBD2, remains unverified against the DNA. TRBV21-1 is marked as a pseudogene. The CDR3 extends over 14 amino acids.

V and J are TRBV6-5 and TRBJ2-7; 8 nucleotides agree with TRBD1. Germline V gene sequence: CDR1 MNHEY, CDR2 SVGAGI. This CDR3 contains 15 residues. V lost 5 bases to trimming and J lost 1 base; unmatched junction nucleotides: 7. CDR3 sequence reads: CASSLPGQESYEQYF. DNA of the CDR3: TGTGCCAGCAGTCTCCCGGGACAGGAATCCTACGAGCAGTACTTC.

The chain uses TRBV6-1 and TRBJ1-1; D gene uncertain. V lost 8 bases, J lost 3 bases, and 13 bases lay in between. There are 13 residues in the CDR3. The germline V gene encodes CDR1 MNHNS and CDR2 SASEGT. CDR3 coding DNA: TGTGCCAGCCGGGAGGCACTTTACACTGAAGCTTTCTTT. It yields the protein CASREALYTEAFF.

The V gene is TRBV5-4, the J gene TRBJ2-5, with 9 bases matching TRBD2. This CDR3 is 15 amino acids long. The germline V gene has CDR1 SGHNT and CDR2 YYREEE (reference sequence). J lost 0 bases, V lost 3 bases, and 3 bases had no gene match. CDR3 DNA sequence: TGTGCCAGCAGCTCCCAGCGGGGGGACCAAGAGACCCAGTACTTC. Translated: CASSSQRGDQETQYF.

The chain is built from TRBV24-1 and TRBJ2-7; D is uncertain. The CDR3 has 12 amino acids. Germline-derived CDR1 and CDR2 are KGHDR and SFDVKD. V was cut by 2 bases and J by 5 bases, with 6 bases left in between. The CDR3 protein is CATSDSSNEQYF. Here the CDR3 DNA reads TGTGCCACCAGTGATTCGAGCAACGAGCAGTACTTC.

The genes are TRBV3-1 (or the pseudogene TRBV3-2) and TRBJ1-1, with 8 positions matching TRBD1. Trimming removed 1 base from V and 1 base from J; junction bases left unmatched: 11. Looked up from germline, CDR1 is LGHDT and CDR2 is YNNKEL (reference sequence). This CDR3 is built from 18 residues. The CDR3 loop reads CASSQVGKQGAPNTEAFF. CDR3 DNA: TGTGCCAGCAGCCAAGTAGGTAAGCAGGGGGCTCCGAACACTGAAGCTTTCTTT.

The V gene is TRBV30, the J gene TRBJ2-1, with TRBD2 identical over 14 bases. The CDR3 extends over 17 amino acids. Germline values: CDR1 GTSNPN, CDR2 SVGIG (reference sequence). Trimming took 0 bases from V and 7 from J; bases not matched to a gene: 8. As DNA, the CDR3 is TGTGCCTGGAGTGTACGCGGACTAGCGGGAGGTGGGAATGAGCAGTTCTTC. This sequence encodes CAWSVRGLAGGGNEQFF. Full variable domain (rest looked up from reference TRBV30 and TRBJ2-1): SQTIHQWPATLVQPVGSPLSLECTVEGTSNPNLYWYRQAAGRGLQLLFYSVGIGQISSEVPQNLSASRPQDRQFILSSKKLLLSDSGFYLCAWSVRGLAGGGNEQFFGPGTRLTVL.

The chain has TRBV27 and TRBJ2-5, with D uncertain. CDR1 and CDR2 from the germline V gene are MNHEY and SMNVEV (reference sequence). The CDR3 is 14 residues long. The V and J ends lost 5 bases and 5 bases respectively, with 15 bases between them. In DNA form, the CDR3 reads TGTGCCAGCAGTGAGCCGCACCTTACTGAGACCCAGTACTTC. Encoded protein: CASSEPHLTETQYF.

This clone has a handful of counts. The J gene is TRBJ2-3, the V gene TRBV29-1; 7 bases align to TRBD1. Germline assignment: CDR1 SQVTM and CDR2 ANQGSEA. V dropped 4 bases and J dropped 3; count of bases not matched to a gene: 4. The CDR3 sequence is 13 residues long. In DNA form, the CDR3 reads TGCAGCGTTGCCACAGGGGAAACAGATACGCAGTATTTT. Protein product: CSVATGETDTQYF.

In nucleotides, the CDR3 is TGTGCCAGCAGTCTAGCGGGGAGGACAGATACGCAGTATTTT. Amino acids: CASSLAGRTDTQYF. The chain combines TRBV2 with TRBJ2-3, with 9 bases lining up with TRBD2. This CDR3 has 14 residues. Germline V gene data show CDR1 as SNHLY and CDR2 as FYNNEI. Germline trimming cut 5 bases from V and 3 bases from J; bases unmatched to any gene: 3.